This T cell receptor beta chain is from a study of control samples from healthy donors and cancer patients (dated by TCRdb to 2019 to 2021). The CDR3 sequence holds 19 residues, the cysteine and phenylalanine included. CDR3 DNA only is kept here, 57 bases in frame from base 1. This clone has only one observation. Its antigen remains undetermined. There are no base qualities to consult, and no much larger clone falls within one base. The library relied on the immunoSEQ multiplex PCR assay. TCRdb's version of the immuneACCESS table is confined to in-frame rearrangements and falls short of the full clone set. An unresolved V gene accounts for under half of the shortfall where checked; the remainder is of unknown origin. The sample contains about 88,000 clones, about 92% of them found a single time. Of the sample, around 8.5% falls within the top ten clones.

The chain is made from TRBV12-1 and TRBJ2-1; the D call in the table, TRBD2, was not verified against the DNA. TRBV12-1 is given as a pseudogene. The sequence came from a man in his late teens or twenties in good health. The sequencing input was blood. CDR3 sequence: CASSSTTSGRRLFYNEQFF. The DNA reads as follows: TGTGCCAGCAGCTCCACGACTAGCGGGAGGCGGTTATTCTACAATGAGCAGTTCTTC.